This T cell receptor (beta chain) is from a study of beta chain features in type 1 diabetes. Germline values: CDR1 MNHNS, CDR2 SASEGT. The CDR3 has 11 residues. The V end lost 8 bases, the J end lost 5 bases, and 10 bases lay between the germline ends. Expressed TCRB transcripts were sequenced because the isolated RNA had all been reverse transcribed beforehand. The method was immunoSEQ multiplex PCR; TCRdb's version includes in-frame clones alone and lacks a portion of them. Of around 450,000 clones listed, approximately 10% are singletons. Broader study findings: There was no resolution here of whether HLA type influences TCRB rearrangement. Type 1 diabetes patients had moderately but significantly shorter TCRB CDR3s in all four CD4+ subsets.

A remark on this clone: What it binds is not known.

Blood was drawn once from each donor into heparinised tubes. The draws averaged around 110 mL. What was sequenced was naive CD4+ T cells from blood. This sequence joins TRBV6-1 and TRBJ2-7; D is uncertain. The origin of this receptor is a woman aged 18-29 years in good health. The CDR3 DNA follows: TGTGCCAGCGGAAACCGAGACGAGCAGTACTTC. Translated: CASGNRDEQYF.